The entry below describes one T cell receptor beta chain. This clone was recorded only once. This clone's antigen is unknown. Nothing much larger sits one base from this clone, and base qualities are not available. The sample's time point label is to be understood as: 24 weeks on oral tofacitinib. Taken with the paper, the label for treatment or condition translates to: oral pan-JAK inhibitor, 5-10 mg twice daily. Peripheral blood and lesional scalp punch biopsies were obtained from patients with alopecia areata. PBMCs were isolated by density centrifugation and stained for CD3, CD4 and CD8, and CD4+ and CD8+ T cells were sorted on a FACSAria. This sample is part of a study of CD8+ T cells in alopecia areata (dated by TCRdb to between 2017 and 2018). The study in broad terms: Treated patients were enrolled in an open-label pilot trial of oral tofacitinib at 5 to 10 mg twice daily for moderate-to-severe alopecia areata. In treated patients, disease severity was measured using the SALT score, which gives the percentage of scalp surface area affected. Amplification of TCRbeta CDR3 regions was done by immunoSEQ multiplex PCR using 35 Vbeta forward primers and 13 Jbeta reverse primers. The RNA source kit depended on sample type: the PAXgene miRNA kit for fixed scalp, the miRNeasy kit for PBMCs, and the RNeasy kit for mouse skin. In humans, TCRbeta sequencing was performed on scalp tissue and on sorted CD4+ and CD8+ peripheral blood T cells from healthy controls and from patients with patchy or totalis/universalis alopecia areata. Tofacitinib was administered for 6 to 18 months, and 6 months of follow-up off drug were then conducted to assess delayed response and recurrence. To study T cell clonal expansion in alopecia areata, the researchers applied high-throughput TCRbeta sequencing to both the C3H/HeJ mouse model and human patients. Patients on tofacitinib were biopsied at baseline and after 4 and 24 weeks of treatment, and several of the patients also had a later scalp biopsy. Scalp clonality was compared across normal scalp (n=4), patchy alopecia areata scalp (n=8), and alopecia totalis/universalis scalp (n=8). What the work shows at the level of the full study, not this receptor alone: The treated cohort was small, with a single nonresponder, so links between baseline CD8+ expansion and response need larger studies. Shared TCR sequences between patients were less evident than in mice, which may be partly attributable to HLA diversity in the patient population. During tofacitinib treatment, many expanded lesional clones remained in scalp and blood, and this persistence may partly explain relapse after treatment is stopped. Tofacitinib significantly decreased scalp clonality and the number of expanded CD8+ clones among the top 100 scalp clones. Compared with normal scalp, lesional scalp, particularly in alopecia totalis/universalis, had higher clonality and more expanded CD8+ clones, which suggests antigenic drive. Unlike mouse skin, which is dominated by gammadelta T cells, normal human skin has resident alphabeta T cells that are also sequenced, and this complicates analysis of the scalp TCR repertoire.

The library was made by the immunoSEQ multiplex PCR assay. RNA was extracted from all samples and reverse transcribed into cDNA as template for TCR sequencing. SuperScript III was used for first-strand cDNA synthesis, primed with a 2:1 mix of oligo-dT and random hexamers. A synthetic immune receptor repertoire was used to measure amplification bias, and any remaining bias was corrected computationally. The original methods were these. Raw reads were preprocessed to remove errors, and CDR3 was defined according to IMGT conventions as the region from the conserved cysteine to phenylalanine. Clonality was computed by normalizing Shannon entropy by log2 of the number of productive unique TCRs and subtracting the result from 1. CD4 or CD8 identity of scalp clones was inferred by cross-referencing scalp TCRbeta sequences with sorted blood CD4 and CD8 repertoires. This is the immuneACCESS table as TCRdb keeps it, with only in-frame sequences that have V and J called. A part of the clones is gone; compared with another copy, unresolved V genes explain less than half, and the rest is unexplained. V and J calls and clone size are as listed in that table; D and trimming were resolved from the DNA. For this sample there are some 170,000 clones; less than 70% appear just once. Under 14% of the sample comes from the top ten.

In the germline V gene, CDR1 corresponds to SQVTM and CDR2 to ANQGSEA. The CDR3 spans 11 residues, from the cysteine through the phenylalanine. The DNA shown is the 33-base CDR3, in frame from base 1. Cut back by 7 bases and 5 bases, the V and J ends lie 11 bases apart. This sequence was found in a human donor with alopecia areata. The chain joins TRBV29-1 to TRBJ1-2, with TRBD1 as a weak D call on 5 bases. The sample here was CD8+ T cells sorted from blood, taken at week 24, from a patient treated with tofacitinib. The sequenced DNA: TGCAGCGCCATGACAGATTATGGCTACACCTTC. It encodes CSAMTDYGYTF.